Below, 12 T cell receptor beta chains from the same sample are listed, as sequenced in a study of T-cell reconstitution after alpha-beta-depleted transplantation in children. The authors prepared the TCRbeta library with unique molecular identifiers. One entry per CDR3 protein results from TCRdb running MiXCR on the PCR reads. The table lists 450,000 to 700,000 distinct CDR3 sequences, around 27% of them singletons. Sample: PBMCs, taken before TCRalphabeta/CD19-depleted stem cell transplant. All receptors derive from a boy younger than two with Wiskott-Aldrich syndrome, due to receive a stem cell transplant.

The chain carries TRBV5-1 and TRBJ2-7, with 7 nucleotides matching TRBD2. The V gene's germline CDR1 is SGHRS and CDR2 YFSETQ. This CDR3 contains 16 residues. V lost 4 bases, J lost 5 bases, and 15 bases stayed unmatched. The CDR3 DNA is TGCGCCAGCAGCCCATGGCCAGCGGGATCCCTCGACGAGCAGTACTTC. Amino acid sequence: CASSPWPAGSLDEQYF.

The rearrangement links TRBV12-3 or TRBV12-4 to TRBJ2-1, with unresolved D. This CDR3 comprises 15 residues. Trimming removed 5 bases from V and 0 bases from J, with 11 bases in between. The DNA of the CDR3 is TGTGCCAGCAGTCGTATAGCCCCCTCCTACAATGAGCAGTTCTTC. This gives the protein CASSRIAPSYNEQFF.

This clonotype has just a few counts. The gene calls are TRBV29-1 and TRBJ2-1; no clear D. V was trimmed by 3 bases and J by 6 bases, leaving 12 bases between them. In germline, CDR1 is SQVTM, CDR2 ANQGSEA. The CDR3 has 13 amino acids. CDR3 in amino acids: CSVESGTSNEQFF. The CDR3 DNA reads TGCAGCGTTGAGTCCGGCACCTCCAATGAGCAGTTCTTC.

This clonotype was counted at least ten times. V gene TRBV20-1 combines with J gene TRBJ2-5; D perhaps matches TRBD1 (6 bases). The CDR3 is made up of 14 amino acids. Germline CDR1 and CDR2: DFQATT and SNEGSKA (reference sequence). Trimming shortened V by 1 base and J by 4 bases, and 13 bases separated the two germline ends. CDR3 in amino acids: CSARGTGIAETQYF. Here the CDR3 DNA reads TGCAGTGCTAGAGGTACAGGGATTGCAGAGACCCAGTACTTC.

This clonotype was seen a few times. This sequence joins TRBV7-2 and TRBJ2-3; possible D gene TRBD1, 5 bases. Trimming left V 5 bases short and J 0 bases short, with 12 bases between. In germline, CDR1 is SGHTA, CDR2 FQGNSA. The CDR3 consists of 15 residues. As DNA, the CDR3 is TGTGCCAGCAGCGGCACAGGCCTAAGCACAGATACGCAGTATTTT. Protein product: CASSGTGLSTDTQYF.

This clonotype was seen a few times. The chain couples TRBV20-1 to TRBJ1-2; weak D call: TRBD1 (5 bases). The ends were cut back, 3 bases at V and 8 bases at J, with 13 bases in the middle. The V gene's germline CDR1 is DFQATT and CDR2 SNEGSKA (reference sequence). The CDR3 is 12 residues long. Here the CDR3 DNA reads TGCAGTGCTAGGGGGCGCGGTCGAGGCTACACCTTC. Its protein is CSARGRGRGYTF.

In this sample, this clonotype turned up a few times. The chain combines TRBV12-3 or TRBV12-4 with TRBJ1-5; a weak D match, TRBD1 (5 bases). The CDR3 loop spans 15 amino acids. V was pared by 5 bases and J by 5 bases, with 16 bases between. CDR3 nucleotide sequence: TGTGCCAGCAGTCCTCCGGGACGAGTCGATCAGCCCCAGCATTTT. It yields the protein CASSPPGRVDQPQHF.

The rearrangement joins TRBV12-3 or TRBV12-4 to TRBJ2-4; 8 positions match TRBD1. J lost 3 bases, V lost 3 bases, and 4 bases had no gene match. CDR3 size: 15 residues. The chain's CDR3 is CASSFGQGDKNIQYF. CDR3 nucleotides: TGTGCCAGCAGTTTCGGACAGGGTGACAAAAACATTCAGTACTTC.

There are a few counts of this clonotype. This sequence joins TRBV27 and TRBJ2-7, with D perhaps TRBD2 (6 bases). The CDR3 covers 15 residues. V gave up 0 bases and J gave up 2 bases, with 11 bases separating them. Germline loops: CDR1 MNHEY, CDR2 SMNVEV (reference sequence). The CDR3 bases are TGTGCCAGCAGTTTATCGGGACTGCTGACCTACGAGCAGTACTTC. The encoded protein is CASSLSGLLTYEQYF.

This clonotype was seen a handful of times. The DNA for the CDR3 is TGTGCCAGCAGCCTCAAGACAGGGGGCACCCAAGAGACCCAGTACTTC. Its translation: CASSLKTGGTQETQYF. The rearrangement uses TRBV6-1 and TRBJ2-5; 10 bases line up with TRBD1. This CDR3 has 16 amino acids. Trimming at V came to 6 bases and at J to 1 base, leaving 8 bases not matched to a gene. Looked up from germline, CDR1 is MNHNS and CDR2 is SASEGT.

This chain joins TRBV20-1 and TRBJ2-7; 10 nucleotides agree with TRBD1. CDR3 length: 17 amino acids. Germline CDR1 and CDR2: DFQATT and SNEGSKA (reference sequence). With 1 base clipped from V and 3 bases from J, the junction kept 12 bases outside the gene matches. The CDR3 loop is CSARVPKLDRGHYEQYF. CDR3 in DNA: TGCAGTGCTAGAGTCCCCAAACTTGACAGGGGGCACTACGAGCAGTACTTC.

This clonotype was found a few times. The CDR3 loop is CASSHISGGGNEQFF. CDR3 nucleotides: TGTGCCAGCAGCCACATTAGCGGAGGAGGGAATGAGCAGTTCTTC. The genes are TRBV5-6 and TRBJ2-1; a weak D match, TRBD2 (6 bases). This CDR3 contains 15 residues. V was cut by 4 bases and J by 7 bases, with 18 bases left in between. Germline V CDR1 and CDR2: SGHDT, YYEEEE.